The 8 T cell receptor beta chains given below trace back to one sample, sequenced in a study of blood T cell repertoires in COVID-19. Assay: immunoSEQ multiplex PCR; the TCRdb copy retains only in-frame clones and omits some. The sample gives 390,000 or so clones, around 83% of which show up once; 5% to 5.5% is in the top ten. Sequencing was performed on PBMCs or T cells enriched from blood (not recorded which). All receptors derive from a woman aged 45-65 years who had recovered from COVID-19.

The CDR3 loop is CASSYGSVGGKLFF. DNA of the CDR3: TGTGCCAGCAGTTACGGGTCCGTGGGGGGAAAACTGTTTTTT. The chain has TRBV6-5 and TRBJ1-4, with a possible D match to TRBD1 (5 bases). Trimming stripped 2 bases from V and 10 bases from J, with 14 bases between. Germline V gene sequence: CDR1 MNHEY, CDR2 SVGAGI. The CDR3 extends over 14 amino acids.

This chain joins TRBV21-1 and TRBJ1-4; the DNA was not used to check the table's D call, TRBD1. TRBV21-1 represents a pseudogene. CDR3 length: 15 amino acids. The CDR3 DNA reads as TGTGCCAGCAGCAAAGGGGACAAAAGAAATGAAAAACTGTTTTTT. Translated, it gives CASSKGDKRNEKLFF.

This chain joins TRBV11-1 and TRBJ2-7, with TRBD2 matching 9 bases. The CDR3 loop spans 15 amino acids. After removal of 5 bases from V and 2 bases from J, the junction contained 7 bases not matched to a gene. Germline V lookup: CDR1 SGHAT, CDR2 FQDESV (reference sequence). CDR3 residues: CASSQNIAGAYEQYF. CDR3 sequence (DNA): TGTGCCAGCAGCCAGAATATAGCGGGAGCCTACGAGCAGTACTTC.

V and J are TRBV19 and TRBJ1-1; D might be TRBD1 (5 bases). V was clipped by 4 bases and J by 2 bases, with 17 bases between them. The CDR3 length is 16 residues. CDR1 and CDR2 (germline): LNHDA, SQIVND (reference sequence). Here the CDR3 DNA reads TGTGCCAGTAGTAGCCAACAGGTTCGGATTAACACTGAAGCTTTCTTT. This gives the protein CASSSQQVRINTEAFF.

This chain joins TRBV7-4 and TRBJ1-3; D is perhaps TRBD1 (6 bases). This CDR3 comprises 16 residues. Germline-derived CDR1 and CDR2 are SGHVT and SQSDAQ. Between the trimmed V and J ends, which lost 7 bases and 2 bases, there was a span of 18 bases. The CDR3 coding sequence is TGTGCCAGCATCGGTAAACCCTCAGGGGCTGGAAACACCATATATTTT. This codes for CASIGKPSGAGNTIYF.

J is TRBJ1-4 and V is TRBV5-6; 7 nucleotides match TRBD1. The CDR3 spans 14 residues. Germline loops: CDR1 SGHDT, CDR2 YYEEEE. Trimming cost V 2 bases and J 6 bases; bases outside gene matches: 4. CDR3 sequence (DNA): TGTGCCAGCAGCTTCCCAGGGGGTGATGAAAAACTGTTTTTT. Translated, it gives CASSFPGGDEKLFF.

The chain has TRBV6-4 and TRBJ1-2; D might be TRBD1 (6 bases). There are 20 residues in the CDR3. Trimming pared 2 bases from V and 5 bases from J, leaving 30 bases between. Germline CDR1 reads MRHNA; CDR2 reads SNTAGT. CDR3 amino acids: CASSDPSDRRQDKGQYGYTF. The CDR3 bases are TGTGCCAGCAGTGACCCCAGTGACAGACGACAGGACAAGGGGCAATATGGCTACACCTTC.

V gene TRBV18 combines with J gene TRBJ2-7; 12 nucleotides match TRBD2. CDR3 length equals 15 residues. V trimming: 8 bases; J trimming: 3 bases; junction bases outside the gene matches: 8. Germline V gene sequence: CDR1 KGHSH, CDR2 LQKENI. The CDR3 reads CASRTSGGSRYEQYF. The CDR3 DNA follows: TGTGCCAGCCGAACTAGCGGGGGGTCTCGCTACGAGCAGTACTTC. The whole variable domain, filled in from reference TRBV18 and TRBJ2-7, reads NAGVMQNPRHLVRRRGQEARLRCSPMKGHSHVYWYRQLPEEGLKFMVYLQKENIIDESGMPKERFSAEFPKEGPSILRIQQVVRGDSAAYFCASRTSGGSRYEQYFGPGTRLTVT.